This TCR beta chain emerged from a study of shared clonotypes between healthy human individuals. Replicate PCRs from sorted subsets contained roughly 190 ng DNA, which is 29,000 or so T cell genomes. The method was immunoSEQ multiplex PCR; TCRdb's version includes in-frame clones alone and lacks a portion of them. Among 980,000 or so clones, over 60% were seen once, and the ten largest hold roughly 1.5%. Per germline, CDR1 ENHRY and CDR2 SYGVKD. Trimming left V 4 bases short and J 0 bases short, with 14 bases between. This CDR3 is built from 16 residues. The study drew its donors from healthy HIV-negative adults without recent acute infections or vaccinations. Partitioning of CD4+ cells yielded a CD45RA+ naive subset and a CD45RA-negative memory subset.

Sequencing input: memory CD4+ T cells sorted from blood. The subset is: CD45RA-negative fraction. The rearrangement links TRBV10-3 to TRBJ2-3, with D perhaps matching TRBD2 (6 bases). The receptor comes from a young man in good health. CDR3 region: CAISGIAELSTDTQYF. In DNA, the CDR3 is TGTGCCATCAGTGGGATAGCGGAGCTGAGCACAGATACGCAGTATTTT.